Detailed here is one T cell receptor beta chain. Its antigen is not identified. The record originates from a study of graft-versus-host responses after intestinal transplantation. Method: immunoSEQ multiplex PCR; TCRdb's copy keeps in-frame clones and lacks some. The sample contains 60,000 to 80,000 clones, 90% of which appear only once. CDR1 is SGHAT and CDR2 is FQNNGV in the germline V gene. This CDR3 comprises 15 residues. V lost 1 base and J 2 bases, leaving 11 bases between the germline ends. This chain links TRBV11-2 with TRBJ1-2; no reliable D call. This receptor was identified in a human donor who received an intestinal transplant. This specimen was unstimulated CD8+ T cells sorted from spleen or lymph node cells, taken before intestinal transplant. The CDR3 region is CASSLGASQNYGYTF. The CDR3 DNA sequence: TGTGCCAGCAGCTTAGGCGCCTCCCAAAACTATGGCTACACCTTC.